Below are 23 T cell receptor beta chains sequenced from a single sample in a study of blood T cell repertoires in COVID-19. The table came from immunoSEQ multiplex PCR; TCRdb's copy has only in-frame clones and leaves some out. Among just over 250,000 clones listed, about 80% were seen once. The sequenced sample consisted of PBMCs or T cells enriched from blood (not recorded which). These receptors were taken from a man aged 30 to 39 with acute COVID-19.

This chain connects TRBV7-9 to TRBJ2-7, with D maybe TRBD2 (6 bases). The CDR3 is 16 residues long. Per germline, CDR1 SEHNR and CDR2 FQNEAQ (reference sequence). The germline V and J ends were trimmed by 1 base and 0 bases, with 13 bases remaining between them. CDR3 coding DNA: TGTGCCAGCAGCTTAGGTAGCGGCCTCGGCTCCTACGAGCAGTACGTC. Protein product: CASSLGSGLGSYEQYV.

This chain connects TRBV5-6 to TRBJ1-3, with D perhaps matching TRBD1 (5 bases). With 4 bases removed from V and 2 bases from J, the gap between germline ends came to 19 bases. Germline V gives CDR1 SGHDT, CDR2 YYEEEE. The CDR3 has 17 residues. The CDR3 DNA reads TGTGCCAGCAGCCTCCTCTTAAGGGCAGGGACTGGAAACACCATATATTTT. Translation: CASSLLLRAGTGNTIYF.

The chain has TRBV2 and TRBJ2-2; 7 bases fit TRBD1. Germline V gene lookup returns CDR1 SNHLY and CDR2 FYNNEI. The CDR3 length is 15 residues. With V trimmed by 2 bases and J by 7 bases, 7 bases remained unmatched. The CDR3 DNA is TGTGCCAGCAGTGAATCCCGGGACAGCGGCGGGGAGCTGTTTTTT. Translation: CASSESRDSGGELFF.

CDR3 DNA: TGCGCCAGCAGTCCCCTTCAGGAGGCCATTGTGGACGAGCAGTACGTC. It yields the protein CASSPLQEAIVDEQYV. The V and J genes are TRBV23-1 and TRBJ2-7; D perhaps matches TRBD2 (5 bases). TRBV23-1 is assigned to the ORF class and has an uncertain function. The CDR3 runs 16 residues. V dropped 4 bases and J dropped 5 bases, with 21 bases sitting between them.

The chain is built from TRBV5-4 and TRBJ2-2, with TRBD2 matching over 14 bases. Germline trimming cut 2 bases from V and 1 base from J; bases unmatched to any gene: 1. The germline V gene encodes CDR1 SGHNT and CDR2 YYREEE (reference sequence). This CDR3 has 17 amino acids. The CDR3 nucleotides read TGTGCCAGCAGCTTCGGACTAGCGGGAGGGAACACCGGGGAGCTGTTTTTT. This codes for CASSFGLAGGNTGELFF.

This chain links TRBV7-9 with TRBJ1-6; 12 nucleotides match TRBD1. The CDR3 totals 15 residues. With 1 base clipped from V and 11 bases from J, the junction kept 3 bases outside the gene matches. CDR1 and CDR2 from the germline V gene are SEHNR and FQNEAQ (reference sequence). The CDR3, as DNA: TGTGCCAGCAGCTTAGAGGGGACAGGGGGCGCACCCCTCCACTTT. It is translated as CASSLEGTGGAPLHF.

The rearrangement uses TRBV5-6 and TRBJ1-1; 8 positions match TRBD1. This CDR3 contains 14 residues. The germline gives CDR1 SGHDT, CDR2 YYEEEE. V dropped 4 bases and J dropped 1; count of bases not matched to a gene: 3. CDR3 amino acids: CASSRDRGNTEAFF. The CDR3 coding sequence is TGTGCCAGCAGCCGAGACAGGGGGAACACTGAAGCTTTCTTT.

This rearrangement joins TRBV5-1 to TRBJ2-7; D gene ambiguous. CDR1 is SGHRS and CDR2 is YFSETQ in the germline V gene. The CDR3 has 13 residues. CDR3 region: CASSSEPDYEQYV. CDR3 DNA: TGTGCCAGCAGCTCGGAGCCTGACTACGAGCAGTACGTC.

This clone turned up a few times. The chain links TRBV24-1 to TRBJ1-1; the D is unclear. Looked up from germline, CDR1 is KGHDR and CDR2 is SFDVKD. This CDR3 contains 13 residues. V lost 8 bases and J lost 1, with 10 bases in between. The CDR3 region is CATMNRQNTEAFF. Here the CDR3 DNA reads TGTGCCACCATGAATCGACAGAACACTGAAGCTTTCTTT.

The V and J genes are TRBV10-3 and TRBJ1-5; 8 nucleotides agree with TRBD1. The CDR3 runs 13 residues. Germline loops: CDR1 ENHRY, CDR2 SYGVKD. The V and J ends lost 6 bases and 6 bases, in that order; junction bases with no gene match: 4. The CDR3 region has the DNA TGTGCCATCAGCGGGACAGGCGCTCAGCCCCAGCATTTT. This encodes CAISGTGAQPQHF.

The chain combines TRBV5-6 with TRBJ1-5, with 8 bases aligning to TRBD1. The V gene end was trimmed by 2 bases and the J gene end by 5 bases; junction bases not matched to a gene: 9. CDR3 length: 16 residues. The germline V gene has CDR1 SGHDT and CDR2 YYEEEE. The CDR3 sequence: CASSFFDRGWDQPQHF. The CDR3 coding sequence is TGTGCCAGCAGCTTCTTCGACAGGGGATGGGATCAGCCCCAGCATTTT. Using reference TRBV5-6 and TRBJ1-5 for the parts outside the CDR3, the full variable domain is DAGVTQSPTHLIKTRGQQVTLRCSPKSGHDTVSWYQQALGQGPQFIFQYYEEEERQRGNFPDRFSGHQFPNYSSELNVNALLLGDSALYLCASSFFDRGWDQPQHFGDGTRLSIL.

The CDR3 nucleotides read TGTGCCAGCAGCCATAGGACAGGGTCGGATGAAAAACTGTTTTTT. This gives the protein CASSHRTGSDEKLFF. The V and J genes are TRBV3-1 (or the pseudogene TRBV3-2) and TRBJ1-4, with 8 bases identical to TRBD1. This CDR3 comprises 15 residues. After removal of 3 bases from V and 6 bases from J, the junction contained 6 bases not matched to a gene. Germline CDR1 reads LGHDT; CDR2 reads YNNKEL (reference sequence).

The V call is TRBV2, the J call TRBJ1-2, with 10 bases fitting TRBD1. The V gene end was trimmed by 4 bases and the J gene end by 1 base; junction bases not matched to a gene: 6. CDR1 and CDR2 (germline): SNHLY, FYNNEI. This CDR3 has 16 amino acids. The CDR3 loop reads CASSVRDRGGNYGYTF. The CDR3 DNA reads as TGTGCCAGCAGTGTAAGGGACAGGGGAGGTAACTATGGCTACACCTTC. The whole variable domain, remainder taken from reference TRBV2 and TRBJ1-2, is EPEVTQTPSHQVTQMGQEVILRCVPISNHLYFYWYRQILGQKVEFLVSFYNNEISEKSEIFDDQFSVERPDGSNFTLKIRSTKLEDSAMYFCASSVRDRGGNYGYTFGSGTRLTVV.

This clone appeared a single time. V usage is TRBV7-9 and J usage is TRBJ2-2; D is possibly TRBD2 (5 bases). CDR3 size: 15 residues. Trimming shortened V by 6 bases and J by 4 bases, and 15 bases separated the two germline ends. Per the germline V gene, CDR1 is SEHNR and CDR2 is FQNEAQ (reference sequence). This chain's CDR3 is CASRSTGTGTGELFF. CDR3 DNA sequence: TGTGCCAGCAGATCAACGGGAACGGGCACCGGGGAGCTGTTTTTT.

V and J are TRBV10-2 and TRBJ2-5; 12 nucleotides line up with TRBD2. Per the germline V gene, CDR1 is WSHSY and CDR2 is SAAADI. There are 15 residues in the CDR3. V lost 8 bases, J lost 5 bases, and 9 bases stayed unmatched. The CDR3 here is CASGTGLAGRETQYF. CDR3 DNA sequence: TGCGCCAGCGGCACCGGACTAGCGGGGAGGGAGACCCAGTACTTC.

In nucleotides, the CDR3 is TGCGCCAGCAGCTCGTATGAACTAAGCTCTGGAAACACCATATATTTT. The encoded protein is CASSSYELSSGNTIYF. The V call is TRBV5-1, the J call TRBJ1-3; D remains unclear. The germline CDR1 and CDR2 sequences are SGHRS and YFSETQ. This CDR3 is 16 amino acids long. V shed 3 bases and J shed 0 bases, with 13 bases lying between them. The variable domain in full, completed from reference TRBV5-1 and TRBJ1-3, reads KAGVTQTPRYLIKTRGQQVTLSCSPISGHRSVSWYQQTPGQGLQFLFEYFSETQRNKGNFPGRFSGRQFSNSRSEMNVSTLELGDSALYLCASSSYELSSGNTIYFGEGSWLTVV.

This clone was detected only once. The chain carries TRBV3-1 (or the pseudogene TRBV3-2) and TRBJ1-1, with 7 nucleotides matching TRBD1. The CDR3 runs to 14 residues. CDR1 and CDR2 from the germline V gene are LGHDT and YNNKEL (reference sequence). The ends lost 3 bases at V and 10 bases at J; junction bases unmatched: 11. The CDR3 DNA reads as TGTGCCAGCAGCCAGAACAGGGGCGCTGGGGGAGCTTTCTTT. Its protein product is CASSQNRGAGGAFF.

The CDR3 region has the DNA TGTGCCAGCAGCTCACGTGGGACAGATAACACTGAAGCTTTCTTT. Protein sequence: CASSSRGTDNTEAFF. The chain employs TRBV7-6 and TRBJ1-1; the match to TRBD1 covers 7 bases. The CDR3 is 15 residues long. Germline lookup yields CDR1 SGHVS and CDR2 FNYEAQ. The V and J ends lost 4 bases and 2 bases, in that order; junction bases with no gene match: 7.

In its sample, this clone was seen a few times. The chain is built from TRBV7-3 and TRBJ2-3, with D maybe TRBD2 (8 bases). Germline V gene data show CDR1 as SGHTA and CDR2 as FQGTGA. This CDR3 region has 16 residues. Trimming cost V 4 bases and J 7 bases, with 21 bases left between them. CDR3 nucleotide sequence: TGTGCCAGCAGCTCTGGAGGGGGCAGCGGGAGAAATACGCAGTATTTT. As protein: CASSSGGGSGRNTQYF.

This clone occurred a few times. The gene calls are TRBV5-1 and TRBJ1-1, with no clear D. The V end was cut by 4 bases, the J end by 4 bases, with 17 bases between. This CDR3 spans 15 amino acids. Germline CDR1 reads SGHRS; CDR2 reads YFSETQ. The CDR3 spells CASSPLLAGSTEAFF. Here the CDR3 DNA reads TGCGCCAGCAGCCCCCTGCTGGCCGGGAGCACTGAAGCTTTCTTT.

This clone was seen more than once but under ten times. The rearrangement joins TRBV6-6 to TRBJ2-7, with a tentative D call TRBD1 (6 bases). Germline-derived CDR1 and CDR2 are MNHNY and SVGAGI (reference sequence). CDR3 length equals 16 residues. The V end lost 5 bases, the J end lost 1 base, and 18 bases lay between the germline ends. This CDR3 reads CASSSPQGRGSYEQYV. The CDR3 nucleotides are TGTGCCAGCAGTAGCCCCCAAGGCAGGGGATCCTACGAGCAGTACGTC.

J is TRBJ1-4 and V is TRBV11-3; a possible D gene is TRBD1 (6 bases). The V gene's germline CDR1 is SGHNT and CDR2 YENEEA. Trimming shortened V by 3 bases and J by 8 bases, and 16 bases separated the two germline ends. CDR3 size: 15 residues. The CDR3 nucleotides read TGTGCCAGCAGCTTGGAAGGGGGTTCTGGCGAAAAACTGTTTTTT. This sequence encodes CASSLEGGSGEKLFF.

The CDR3 here is CASSELEVGEQFF. CDR3 nucleotide sequence: TGTGCCAGCAGTGAATTGGAGGTCGGAGAGCAGTTCTTC. V is TRBV6-1 and J is TRBJ2-1; tentatively, D is TRBD2 (5 bases). Germline assignment: CDR1 MNHNS and CDR2 SASEGT. V lost 2 bases and J lost 10, with 12 bases in between. The CDR3 totals 13 residues.